What follows is one T cell receptor (beta chain) and its context. Germline loops: CDR1 MNHEY, CDR2 SVGEGT. With 4 bases removed from V and 0 bases from J, the gap between germline ends came to 20 bases. The CDR3 has 18 residues. These data are taken from a study of blood T cell repertoires in COVID-19. Sequencing was performed with immunoSEQ multiplex PCR; in TCRdb, only in-frame clones are kept and a portion is missing. The data contain 350,000 or so clones, about 86% of them singletons. This rearrangement joins TRBV6-2 or TRBV6-3 to TRBJ2-3; tentative D call: TRBD2 (6 bases). Sequenced sample: PBMCs or T cells enriched from blood (not recorded which). This clonotype was sampled from a woman between 35 and 50 years old with acute COVID-19. In DNA, the CDR3 is TGTGCCAGCAGTTTGTGGGCGGGGTTGATGCCTAGCACAGATACGCAGTATTTT. Translating it yields CASSLWAGLMPSTDTQYF.